This entry is about one T cell receptor (beta chain). Its antigen remains unidentified. These data come from a study of T cell responses to AZD1222 COVID-19 vaccine. Study-level background: Combined were second doses at about 4 or about 12 weeks.

Germline V gene data show CDR1 as KGHDR and CDR2 as SFDVKD. The CDR3 has 13 residues. The germline V and J ends were trimmed by 4 bases and 7 bases, with 13 bases remaining between them. Study-wide findings and caveats: Repertoire sampling occurred only after the peak T cell response. Donors in the cohort were predominantly white British and more often female, and clonal diversity was possibly underestimated.

TCRdb's table, derived via immunoSEQ multiplex PCR, lists solely in-frame clones and lacks some. The sample yields about 67,000 clones, 84% seen once. The chain is built from TRBV24-1 and TRBJ2-7, with a possible D match to TRBD2 (6 bases). The sequencing here drew on peripheral blood, taken on day 0 of AZD1222 vaccination. The receptor was derived from an adult in good health. The CDR3, as DNA: TGTGCCACCAGTGACGCCTGGGCGGGGGAGCAGTACTTC. This codes for CATSDAWAGEQYF.